This T cell receptor beta chain stems from a study of shared clonotypes between healthy human individuals. V was shortened by 4 bases and J by 3 bases, with 10 bases between the two germline ends. CDR3 length equals 13 residues. CDR1 and CDR2 (germline): SGHNT, YYREEE (reference sequence). Each replicate PCR on the sorted subsets used 150 to 200 ng DNA (around 30,000 T cell genomes). Repertoires were generated with immunoSEQ multiplex PCR, while TCRdb's copy carries only in-frame clones and drops some. The data contain 950,000 to 1,100,000 clones, about 70% of them seen just once; the ten biggest clones take up approximately 1.5%.

J is TRBJ2-5 and V is TRBV5-4; perhaps TRBD2 as D (5 bases). This TCR was recovered from a man younger than 35 in good health. Sequencing input: memory CD4+ T cells sorted from blood. The subset: CD45RA-negative fraction. The CDR3 region is CASSLGLEETQYF. The CDR3 region has the DNA TGTGCCAGCAGCCTCGGACTGGAAGAGACCCAGTACTTC.